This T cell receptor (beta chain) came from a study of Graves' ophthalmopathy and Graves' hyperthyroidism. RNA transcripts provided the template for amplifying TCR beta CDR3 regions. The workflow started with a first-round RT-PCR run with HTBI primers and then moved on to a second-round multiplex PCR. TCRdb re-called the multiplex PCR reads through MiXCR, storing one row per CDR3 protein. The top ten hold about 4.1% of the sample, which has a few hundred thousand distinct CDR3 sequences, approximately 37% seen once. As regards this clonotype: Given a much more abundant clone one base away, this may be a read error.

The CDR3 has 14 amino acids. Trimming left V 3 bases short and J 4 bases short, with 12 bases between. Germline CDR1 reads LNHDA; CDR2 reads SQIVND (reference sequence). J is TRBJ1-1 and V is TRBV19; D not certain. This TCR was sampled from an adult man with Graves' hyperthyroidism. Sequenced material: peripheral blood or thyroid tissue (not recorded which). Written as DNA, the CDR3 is TGTGCCAGTAGTATTCTATGGGAGAGCACTGAAGCTTTCTTT. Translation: CASSILWESTEAFF.